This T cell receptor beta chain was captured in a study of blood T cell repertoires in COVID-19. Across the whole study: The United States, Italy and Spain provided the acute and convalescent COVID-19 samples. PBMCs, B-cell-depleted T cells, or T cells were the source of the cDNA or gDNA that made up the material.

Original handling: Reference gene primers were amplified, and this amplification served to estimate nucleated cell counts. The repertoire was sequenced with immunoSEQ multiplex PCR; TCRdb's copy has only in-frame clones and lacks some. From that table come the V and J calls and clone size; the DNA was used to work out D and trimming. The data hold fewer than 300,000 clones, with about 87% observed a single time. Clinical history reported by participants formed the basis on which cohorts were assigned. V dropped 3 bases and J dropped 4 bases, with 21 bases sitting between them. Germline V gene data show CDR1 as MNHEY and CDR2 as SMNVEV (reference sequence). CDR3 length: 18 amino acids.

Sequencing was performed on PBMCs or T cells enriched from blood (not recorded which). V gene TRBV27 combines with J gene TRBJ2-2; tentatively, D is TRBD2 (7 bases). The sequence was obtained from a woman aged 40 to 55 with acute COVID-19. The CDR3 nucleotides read TGTGCCAGCAGTTTCTATTCCAGTAGGGGAGGGGGCACCGGGGAGCTGTTTTTT. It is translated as CASSFYSSRGGGTGELFF.